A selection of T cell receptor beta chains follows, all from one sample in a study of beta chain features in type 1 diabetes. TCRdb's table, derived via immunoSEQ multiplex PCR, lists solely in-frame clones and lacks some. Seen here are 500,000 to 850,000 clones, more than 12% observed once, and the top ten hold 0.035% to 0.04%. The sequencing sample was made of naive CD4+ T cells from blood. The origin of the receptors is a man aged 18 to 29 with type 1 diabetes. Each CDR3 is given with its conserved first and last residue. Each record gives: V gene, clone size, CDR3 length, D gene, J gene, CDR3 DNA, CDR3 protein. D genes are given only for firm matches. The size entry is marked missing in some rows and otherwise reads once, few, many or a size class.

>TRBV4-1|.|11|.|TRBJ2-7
TGCGCCAGCAGCTCCCCTTGGGAGCAGTACTTC
CASSSPWEQYF
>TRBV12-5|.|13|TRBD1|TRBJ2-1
TGTGCTAGTGGTCGTGACAGGGGCGATGAGCAGTTCTTC
CASGRDRGDEQFF
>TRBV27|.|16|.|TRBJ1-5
TGTGCCAGCAGTCCTCCTACGGGTTTGGGCAATCAGCCCCAGCATTTT
CASSPPTGLGNQPQHF
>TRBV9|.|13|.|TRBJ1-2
TGTGCCAGCAGCGTCCCCGCTAACTATGGCTACACCTTC
CASSVPANYGYTF
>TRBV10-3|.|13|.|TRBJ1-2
TGTGCCATCTTGAGCGAGGGGCTCTATGGCTACACCTTC
CAILSEGLYGYTF
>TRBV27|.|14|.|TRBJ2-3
TGTGCCACCGGAGACAGGTGGGCAACAGATACGCAGTATTTT
CATGDRWATDTQYF
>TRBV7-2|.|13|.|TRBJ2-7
TGTGCCAGCAGCTTCACGTTTCTCCGGGAGCAGTACTTC
CASSFTFLREQYF
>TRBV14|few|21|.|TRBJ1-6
TGTGCCAGCAGCCAAGGTCCTTTGATGACCTGGGGGAGCTCCTATAATTCACCCCTCCACTTT
CASSQGPLMTWGSSYNSPLHF
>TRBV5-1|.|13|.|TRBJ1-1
TGCGCCAGCAGCGTCAGCCTGAACACTGAAGCTTTCTTT
CASSVSLNTEAFF
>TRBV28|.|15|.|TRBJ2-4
TGTGCCAGCAGTTTTCAGGGAATTGCCAAAAACATTCAGTACTTC
CASSFQGIAKNIQYF
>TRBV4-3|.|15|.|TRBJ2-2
TGCGCCAGCAGCCAAGCCCTGACAGTCACCGGGGAGCTGTTTTTT
CASSQALTVTGELFF
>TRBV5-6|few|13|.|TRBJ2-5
TGTGCCAGCAGCTCAGCAGTCCAAGAGACCCAGTACTTC
CASSSAVQETQYF
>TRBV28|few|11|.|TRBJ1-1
TGTGCCAGCAGTTTGGCGCGCGAAGCTTTCTTT
CASSLAREAFF
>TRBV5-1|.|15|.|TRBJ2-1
TGCGCCAGCAGCTTTCAGGGTAGTGCCCTCGATGAGCAGTTCTTC
CASSFQGSALDEQFF
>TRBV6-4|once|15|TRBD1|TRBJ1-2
TGTGCCAGCAGTGAAACGTGGACAGGATCCTCTGGCTACACCTTC
CASSETWTGSSGYTF
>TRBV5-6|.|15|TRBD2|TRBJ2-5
TGTGCCAGCAGCTTCGGGACTACCCCTAAAGAGACCCAGTACTTC
CASSFGTTPKETQYF
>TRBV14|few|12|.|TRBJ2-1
TGTGCCAGCAGCCTTAGCCCACTGGGGCAGTTCTTC
CASSLSPLGQFF
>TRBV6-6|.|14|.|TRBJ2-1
TGTGAGACCGCCCCGTCACCGGTCGGCAATGAGCAGTTCTTC
CETAPSPVGNEQFF
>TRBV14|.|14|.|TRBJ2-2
TGTGCCAGCCGCGACCGAATGAACACCGGGGAGCTGTTTTTT
CASRDRMNTGELFF
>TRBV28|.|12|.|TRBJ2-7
TGTGCCAGCAGTTCCGGACCCTACGAGCAGTACTTC
CASSSGPYEQYF
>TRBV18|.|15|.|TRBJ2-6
TGTGCCAGCTCACCACCCGTTTCTGGGGCCAACGTCCTGACTTTC
CASSPPVSGANVLTF
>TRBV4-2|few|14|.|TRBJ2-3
TGTGCCAGCAGCCAACCCCTTGGCACAGATACGCAGTATTTT
CASSQPLGTDTQYF
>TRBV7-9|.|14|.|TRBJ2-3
TGTGCCAGCAGCCGGCCCTATTTGACAGATACGCAGTATTTT
CASSRPYLTDTQYF
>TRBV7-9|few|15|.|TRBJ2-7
TGTGCCAGCAGCCTGGGACAGGGACTAGCCTACGAGCAGTACTTC
CASSLGQGLAYEQYF
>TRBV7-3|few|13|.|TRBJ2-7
TGTGCCAGCAGCGCCGGGACCTCATACGAGCAGTACTTC
CASSAGTSYEQYF
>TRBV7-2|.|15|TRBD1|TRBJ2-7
TGTGCCAGCACCTACCAATCGACAGGGGTTGGCGAGCAGTACTTC
CASTYQSTGVGEQYF
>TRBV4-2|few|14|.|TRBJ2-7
TGTGCCAGCAGCCAAGAGTTCAGGGGCAACGAGCAGTACTTC
CASSQEFRGNEQYF
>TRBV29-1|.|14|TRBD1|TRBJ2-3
TGCAGCGTAATCGGACAGGGGTTGACAGATACGCAGTATTTT
CSVIGQGLTDTQYF
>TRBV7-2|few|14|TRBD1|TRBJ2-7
TGTGCCAGCAGCTCAGGACAGGGGGCATGGGAGCAGTACTTC
CASSSGQGAWEQYF
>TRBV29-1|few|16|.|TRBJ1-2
TGCAGCGTCGCCCCGAGACAGGTACCCTCTAACTATGGCTACACCTTC
CSVAPRQVPSNYGYTF
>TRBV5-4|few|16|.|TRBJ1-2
TGTGCCAGCAGCAGAGAACAGGGTTTGGGGGACTATGGCTACACCTTC
CASSREQGLGDYGYTF
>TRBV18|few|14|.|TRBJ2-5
TGTGCCAGCTCACTAGCAGGGTCGAGGGAGACCCAGTACTTC
CASSLAGSRETQYF
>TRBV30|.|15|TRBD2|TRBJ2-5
TGTGCCTGGAGCGCCGGGACTAGCGGGGGGGGCACCCAGTACTTC
CAWSAGTSGGGTQYF
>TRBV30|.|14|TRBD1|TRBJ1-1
TGTGCCTGGAGTACGGGACAGGGTGGCCCTGAAGCTTTCTTT
CAWSTGQGGPEAFF
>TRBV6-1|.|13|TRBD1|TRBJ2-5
TGTGCCAGCAGTGGAGGACAGGGGGAGACCCAGTACTTC
CASSGGQGETQYF
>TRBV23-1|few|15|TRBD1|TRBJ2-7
TGCGCCAGCAGTCAATCCCTCGACAGGGCCTACGAGCAGTACTTC
CASSQSLDRAYEQYF
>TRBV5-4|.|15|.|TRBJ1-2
TGTGCCAGCAGACCGGACGCCTCATCCCTCTATGGCTACACCTTC
CASRPDASSLYGYTF
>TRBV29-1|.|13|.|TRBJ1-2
TGCAGCGTACGCGGGCAAACTAACTATGGCTACACCTTC
CSVRGQTNYGYTF
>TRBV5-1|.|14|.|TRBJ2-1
TGCGCCAGCAGCCTGGACAGATCCTACAATGAGCAGTTCTTC
CASSLDRSYNEQFF
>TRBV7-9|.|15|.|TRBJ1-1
TGTGCCAGCAGCCTCAGACAGGCCATGAACACTGAAGCTTTCTTT
CASSLRQAMNTEAFF
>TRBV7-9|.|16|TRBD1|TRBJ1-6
TGTGCCAGCAGCTTAGCGGGGACAGGGAGGAATTCACCCCTCCACTTT
CASSLAGTGRNSPLHF
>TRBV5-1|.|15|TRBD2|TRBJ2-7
TGCGCCAGCAGCTTCGGCGGGGGGAGCTCCTACGAGCAGTACTTC
CASSFGGGSSYEQYF
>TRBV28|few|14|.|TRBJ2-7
TGTGCCAGCGTAGGGACTCTACCCTCCTACGAGCAGTACTTC
CASVGTLPSYEQYF
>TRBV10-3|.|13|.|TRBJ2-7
TGTGCCATCAGGATAACACAAACCTACGAGCAGTACTTC
CAIRITQTYEQYF
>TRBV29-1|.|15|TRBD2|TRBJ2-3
TGCAGCGTTGGGGCACTAGCGGGCCTCACAGATACGCAGTATTTT
CSVGALAGLTDTQYF
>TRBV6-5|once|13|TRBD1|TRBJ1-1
TGTGCCAGCGGACAGGGACCGAACACTGAAGCTTTCTTT
CASGQGPNTEAFF
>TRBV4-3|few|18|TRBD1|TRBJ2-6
TGCGCCAGCAGCCGGGGAGGACAGGGGATCTCTGGGGCCAACGTCCTGACTTTC
CASSRGGQGISGANVLTF
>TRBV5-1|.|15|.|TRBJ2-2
TGCGCCAGCAGCTTTTCGGGGGAGGAAACCGGGGAGCTGTTTTTT
CASSFSGEETGELFF
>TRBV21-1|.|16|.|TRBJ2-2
TGTGCCAGCAGCAAAATTTGCAGGTCTGCCACCGGGGAGCTGTTTTTT
CASSKICRSATGELFF
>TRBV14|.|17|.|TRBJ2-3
TGTGCCAGCAGCCAACGGCGAGGGGCTCATGGCACAGATACGCAGTATTTT
CASSQRRGAHGTDTQYF
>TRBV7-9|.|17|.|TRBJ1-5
TGTGCCAGCAGCTTAGTTCCCCTCACGGGAGGAAGGGGGCCCCAGCATTTT
CASSLVPLTGGRGPQHF
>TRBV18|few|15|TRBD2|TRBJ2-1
TGTGCCAGCTCACCACCGTTGGTAGCGGGGAATGAGCAGTTCTTC
CASSPPLVAGNEQFF
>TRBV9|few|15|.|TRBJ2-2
TGTGCCAGCAGCGTGGGCCCGAGGGATACCGGGGAGCTGTTTTTT
CASSVGPRDTGELFF
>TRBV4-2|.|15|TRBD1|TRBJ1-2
TGTGCCAGCAGCCACAGAGCAGGACAGGGGGGTGGCTACACCTTC
CASSHRAGQGGGYTF
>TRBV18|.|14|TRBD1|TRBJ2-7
TGTGCCAGCTCACCCGAGACAGGGGTGGACGAGCAGTACTTC
CASSPETGVDEQYF